This TCR beta chain appears in the sequencing data of a study of blood T cell repertoires in COVID-19. This clone has only a few counts. CDR3 length: 15 residues. Per the germline V gene, CDR1 is KGHSH and CDR2 is LQKENI. Trimming cost V 2 bases and J 4 bases; bases outside gene matches: 6. Per the authors' pipeline: Reference gene primer amplification gave estimated nucleated cell counts. The method was immunoSEQ multiplex PCR; TCRdb's version includes in-frame clones alone and lacks a portion of them. The V and J calls and the clone size are those of that table, but D and trimming were determined from the DNA. The profile shows fewer than 300,000 clones, 88% of them singletons.

The chain is built from TRBV18 and TRBJ2-5, with 8 bases aligning to TRBD1. The clonotype comes from a man in his sixties who had recovered from COVID-19. What was sequenced was peripheral blood. The CDR3 DNA follows: TGTGCCAGCTCACCAATCGCAGGGGGCAGAGAGACCCAGTACTTC. Translated, it gives CASSPIAGGRETQYF.